The entry below gives a single T cell receptor beta chain sequence along with its context. The antigen remains undetermined. Some clones are missing from TCRdb's copy, which holds only in-frame ones; the method was immunoSEQ multiplex PCR. The profile shows around 500,000 clones, nearly 90% of them singletons. Germline CDR1 reads SNHLY; CDR2 reads FYNNEI. This CDR3 is 15 amino acids long. The V segment lost 10 bases and the J segment 3 bases; nucleotides outside the gene matches: 12. The sample comes from a study of Ad26.COV2.S vaccination and SARS-CoV-2 variants. Study background: A participant enrolled in the COV1001 Ad26.COV2.S trial arm provided the sample. Whole-study results and caveats: Whether participants received vaccine or placebo, their non-spike TCR breadth was similar.

Treatment noted: roughly 18 received Ad26.COV2.S at low or high dose, single or two shots; roughly five received placebo; per-sample allocation not given. Sample collection was performed on day 63 after the first vaccine or placebo injection. The V and J genes are TRBV2 and TRBJ1-1, with 9 positions matching TRBD1. This clonotype was obtained from a person aged 18-65 years who received the Ad26.COV2.S COVID-19 vaccine or a placebo. This specimen was peripheral blood, taken in a trial of Ad26.COV2.S vaccine versus placebo. CDR3 sequence: CAIHRRTGVYTEAFF. In nucleotides, the CDR3 is TGTGCCATCCATCGAAGGACAGGGGTATACACTGAAGCTTTCTTT.